The clone carrying this TCR beta chain came up a few times. The target antigen is unknown. Reverse transcribing all isolated RNA meant expressed TCRB transcripts were sequenced. Naive, central memory and regulatory T cell samples averaged roughly 3.6 million immunoSEQ reads each. The data were produced by immunoSEQ multiplex PCR, yet TCRdb's version contains in-frame clones alone and is incomplete. The sample includes under 250,000 clones, roughly 14% of them seen just once. The data were taken from a study of beta chain features in type 1 diabetes. Study-level results: All four CD4+ subsets from Type 1 diabetes patients carried moderately but significantly shorter TCRB CDR3s.

This TCR was sampled from a man between 25 and 39 years old with type 1 diabetes. The sequenced sample consisted of naive CD4+ T cells from blood.

DNA of the CDR3: TGTGCCAGCAGTGAAGAAGACAGGGAAGCTTTCTTT. This encodes CASSEEDREAFF. The chain combines TRBV25-1 with TRBJ1-1, with D perhaps TRBD1 (6 bases). Per germline, CDR1 MGHDK and CDR2 SYGVNS. The V gene lost 2 bases and the J gene lost 8 bases, with 9 bases spanning the gap. This CDR3 comprises 12 residues.